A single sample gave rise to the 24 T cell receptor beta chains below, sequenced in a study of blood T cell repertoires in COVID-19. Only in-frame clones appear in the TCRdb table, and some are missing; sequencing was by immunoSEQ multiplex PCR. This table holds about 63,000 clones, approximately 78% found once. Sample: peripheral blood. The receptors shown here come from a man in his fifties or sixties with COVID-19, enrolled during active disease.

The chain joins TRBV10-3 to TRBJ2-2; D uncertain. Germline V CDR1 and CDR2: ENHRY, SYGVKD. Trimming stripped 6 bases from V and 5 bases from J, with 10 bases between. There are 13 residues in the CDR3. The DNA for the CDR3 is TGTGCCATCAGGCCCCCGAGGACCGGGGAGCTGTTTTTT. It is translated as CAIRPPRTGELFF.

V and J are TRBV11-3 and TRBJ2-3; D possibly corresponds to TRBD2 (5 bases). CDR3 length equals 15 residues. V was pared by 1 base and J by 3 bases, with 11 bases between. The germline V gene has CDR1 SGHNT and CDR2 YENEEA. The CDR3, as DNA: TGTGCCAGCAGCTTAGGTTACGGGGAGACAGATACGCAGTATTTT. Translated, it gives CASSLGYGETDTQYF. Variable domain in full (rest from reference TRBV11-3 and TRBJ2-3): EAGVVQSPRYKIIEKKQPVAFWCNPISGHNTLYWYLQNLGQGPELLIRYENEEAVDDSQLPKDRFSAERLKGVDSTLKIQPAELGDSAVYLCASSLGYGETDTQYFGPGTRLTVL.

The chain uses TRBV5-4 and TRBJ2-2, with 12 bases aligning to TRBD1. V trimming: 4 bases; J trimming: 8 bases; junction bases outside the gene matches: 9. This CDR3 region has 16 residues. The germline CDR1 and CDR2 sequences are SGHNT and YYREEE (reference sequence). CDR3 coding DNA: TGTGCCAGCAGCCGTGGGACAGGGGGCGCGGCAGGGGAGCTGTTTTTT. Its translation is CASSRGTGGAAGELFF.

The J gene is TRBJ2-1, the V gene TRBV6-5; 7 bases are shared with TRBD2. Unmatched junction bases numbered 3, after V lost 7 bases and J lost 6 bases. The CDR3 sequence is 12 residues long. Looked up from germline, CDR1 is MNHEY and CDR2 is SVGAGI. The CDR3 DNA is TGTGCCAGCATTTCGGGGGGCAATGAGCAGTTCTTC. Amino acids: CASISGGNEQFF.

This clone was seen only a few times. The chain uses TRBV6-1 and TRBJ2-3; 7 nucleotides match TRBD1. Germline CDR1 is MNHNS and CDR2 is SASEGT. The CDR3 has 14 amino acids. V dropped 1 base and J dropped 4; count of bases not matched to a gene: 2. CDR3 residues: CASSEGTGPDTQYF. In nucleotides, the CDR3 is TGTGCCAGCAGTGAAGGGACAGGCCCAGATACGCAGTATTTT.

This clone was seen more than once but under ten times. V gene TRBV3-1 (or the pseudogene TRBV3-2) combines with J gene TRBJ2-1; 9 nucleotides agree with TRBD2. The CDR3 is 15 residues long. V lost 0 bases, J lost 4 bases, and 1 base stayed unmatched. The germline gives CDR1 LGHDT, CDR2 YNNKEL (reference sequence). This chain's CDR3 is CASSQETSGYNEQFF. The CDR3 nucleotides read TGTGCCAGCAGCCAAGAGACTAGCGGATACAATGAGCAGTTCTTC.

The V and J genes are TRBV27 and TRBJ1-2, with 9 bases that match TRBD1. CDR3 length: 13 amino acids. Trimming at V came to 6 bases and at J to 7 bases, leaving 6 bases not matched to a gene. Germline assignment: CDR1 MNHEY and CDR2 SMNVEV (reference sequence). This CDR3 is CASRLQGASGYTF. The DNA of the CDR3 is TGTGCCAGCAGACTACAGGGGGCATCTGGCTACACCTTC.

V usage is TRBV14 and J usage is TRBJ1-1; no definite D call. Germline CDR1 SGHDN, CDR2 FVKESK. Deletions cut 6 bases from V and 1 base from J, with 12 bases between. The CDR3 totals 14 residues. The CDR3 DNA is TGTGCCAGCAGTCGGGGAATCCGGAACACTGAAGCTTTCTTT. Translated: CASSRGIRNTEAFF.

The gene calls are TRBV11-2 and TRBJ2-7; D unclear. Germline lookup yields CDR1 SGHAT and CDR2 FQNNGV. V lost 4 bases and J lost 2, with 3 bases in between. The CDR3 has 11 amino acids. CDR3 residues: CASSYTYEQYF. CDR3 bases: TGTGCCAGCAGCTACACCTACGAGCAGTACTTC.

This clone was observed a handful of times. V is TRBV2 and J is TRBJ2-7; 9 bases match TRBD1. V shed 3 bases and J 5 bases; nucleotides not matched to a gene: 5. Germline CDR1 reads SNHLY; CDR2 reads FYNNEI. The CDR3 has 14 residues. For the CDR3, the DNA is TGTGCCAGCAGTGATCGGACAGGGGCCAACGAGCAGTACTTC. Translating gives CASSDRTGANEQYF.

The CDR3 loop reads CASSENRGNQPQHF. The CDR3 DNA sequence: TGTGCCAGCAGTGAAAACAGGGGCAATCAGCCCCAGCATTTT. The chain couples TRBV6-1 to TRBJ1-5; D is perhaps TRBD1 (6 bases). Germline V gives CDR1 MNHNS, CDR2 SASEGT. CDR3 length equals 14 residues. V gave up 2 bases and J gave up 2 bases, with 7 bases separating them.

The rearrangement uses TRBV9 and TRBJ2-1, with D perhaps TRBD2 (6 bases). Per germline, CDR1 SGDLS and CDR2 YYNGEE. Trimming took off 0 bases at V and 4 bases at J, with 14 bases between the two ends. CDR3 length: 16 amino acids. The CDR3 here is CASSVGIAGIYNEQFF. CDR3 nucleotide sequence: TGTGCCAGCAGCGTAGGAATCGCGGGAATATACAATGAGCAGTTCTTC.

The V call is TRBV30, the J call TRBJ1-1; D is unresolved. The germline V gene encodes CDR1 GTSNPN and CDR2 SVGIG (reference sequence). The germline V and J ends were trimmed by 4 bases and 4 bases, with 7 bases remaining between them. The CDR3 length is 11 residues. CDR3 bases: TGTGCCTGGACTAGGAGCACTGAAGCTTTCTTT. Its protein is CAWTRSTEAFF.

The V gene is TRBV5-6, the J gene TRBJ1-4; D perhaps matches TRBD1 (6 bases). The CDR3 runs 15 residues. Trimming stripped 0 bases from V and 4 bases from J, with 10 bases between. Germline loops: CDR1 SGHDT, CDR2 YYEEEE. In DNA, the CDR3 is TGTGCCAGCAGCTTGGGACAGGTCCTTAATGAAAAACTGTTTTTT. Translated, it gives CASSLGQVLNEKLFF.

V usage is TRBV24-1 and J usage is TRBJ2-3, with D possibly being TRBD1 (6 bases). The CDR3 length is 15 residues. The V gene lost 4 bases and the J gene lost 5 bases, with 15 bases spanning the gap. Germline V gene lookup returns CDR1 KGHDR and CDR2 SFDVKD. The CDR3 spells CATSDRGGPRDTQYF. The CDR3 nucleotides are TGTGCCACCAGTGACCGTGGGGGCCCAAGAGATACGCAGTATTTT.

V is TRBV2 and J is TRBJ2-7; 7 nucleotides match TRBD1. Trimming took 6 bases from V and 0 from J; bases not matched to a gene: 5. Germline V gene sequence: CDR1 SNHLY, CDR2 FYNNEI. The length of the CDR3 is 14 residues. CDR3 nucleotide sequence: TGTGCCAGCAGCACACAGGGGCACTCCTACGAGCAGTACTTC. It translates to CASSTQGHSYEQYF.

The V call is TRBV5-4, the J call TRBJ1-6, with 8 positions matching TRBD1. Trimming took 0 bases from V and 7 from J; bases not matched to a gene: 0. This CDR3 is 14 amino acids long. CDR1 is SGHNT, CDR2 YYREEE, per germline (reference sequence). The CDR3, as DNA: TGTGCCAGCAGCTTGGGACAGGGGAATTCACCCCTCCACTTT. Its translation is CASSLGQGNSPLHF.

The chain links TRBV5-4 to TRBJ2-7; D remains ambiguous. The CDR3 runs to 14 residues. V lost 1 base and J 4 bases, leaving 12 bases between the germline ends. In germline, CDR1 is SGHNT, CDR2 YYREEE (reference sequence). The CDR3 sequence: CASSLRGGTYEQYF. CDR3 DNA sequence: TGTGCCAGCAGCTTGCGAGGTGGAACTTACGAGCAGTACTTC.

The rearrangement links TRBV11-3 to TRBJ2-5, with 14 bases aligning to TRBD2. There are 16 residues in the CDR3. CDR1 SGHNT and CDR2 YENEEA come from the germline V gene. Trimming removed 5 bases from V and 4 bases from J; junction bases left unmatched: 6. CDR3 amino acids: CASSPGTSGSGETQYF. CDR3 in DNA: TGTGCCAGCAGCCCCGGGACTAGCGGGAGTGGAGAGACCCAGTACTTC. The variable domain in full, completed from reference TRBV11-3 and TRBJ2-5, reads EAGVVQSPRYKIIEKKQPVAFWCNPISGHNTLYWYLQNLGQGPELLIRYENEEAVDDSQLPKDRFSAERLKGVDSTLKIQPAELGDSAVYLCASSPGTSGSGETQYFGPGTRLLVL.

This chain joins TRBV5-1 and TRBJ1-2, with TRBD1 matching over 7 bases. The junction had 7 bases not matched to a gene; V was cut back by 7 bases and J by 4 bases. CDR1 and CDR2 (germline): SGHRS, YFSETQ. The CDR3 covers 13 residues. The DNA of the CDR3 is TGCGCCAGCGCCCCCCCAGGGGGCTATGGCTACACCTTC. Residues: CASAPPGGYGYTF.

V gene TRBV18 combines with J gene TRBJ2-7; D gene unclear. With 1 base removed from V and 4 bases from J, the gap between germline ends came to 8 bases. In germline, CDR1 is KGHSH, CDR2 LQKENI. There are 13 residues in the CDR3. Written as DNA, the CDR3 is TGTGCCAGCTCACCACTCGACGGGTACGAGCAGTACTTC. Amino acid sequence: CASSPLDGYEQYF. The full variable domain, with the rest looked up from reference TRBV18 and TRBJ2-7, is NAGVMQNPRHLVRRRGQEARLRCSPMKGHSHVYWYRQLPEEGLKFMVYLQKENIIDESGMPKERFSAEFPKEGPSILRIQQVVRGDSAAYFCASSPLDGYEQYFGPGTRLTVT.

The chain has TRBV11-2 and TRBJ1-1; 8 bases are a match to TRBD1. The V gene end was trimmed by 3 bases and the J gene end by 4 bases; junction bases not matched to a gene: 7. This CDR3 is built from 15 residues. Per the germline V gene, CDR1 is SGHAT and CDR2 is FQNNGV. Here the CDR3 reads CASSFPGGGGTEAFF. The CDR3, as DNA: TGTGCCAGCAGCTTCCCAGGGGGCGGAGGCACTGAAGCTTTCTTT. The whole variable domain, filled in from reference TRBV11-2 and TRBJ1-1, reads EAGVAQSPRYKIIEKRQSVAFWCNPISGHATLYWYQQILGQGPKLLIQFQNNGVVDDSQLPKDRFSAERLKGVDSTLKIQPAKLEDSAVYLCASSFPGGGGTEAFFGQGTRLTVV.

The chain's CDR3 is CASSLGGGSEKLFF. In DNA form, the CDR3 reads TGTGCCAGCAGCTTAGGAGGGGGCAGTGAAAAACTGTTTTTT. V gene TRBV5-4 combines with J gene TRBJ1-4; TRBD1 matches at 7 bases. Germline CDR1 is SGHNT and CDR2 is YYREEE (reference sequence). With V trimmed by 2 bases and J by 7 bases, 5 bases remained unmatched. The CDR3 contains 14 residues.

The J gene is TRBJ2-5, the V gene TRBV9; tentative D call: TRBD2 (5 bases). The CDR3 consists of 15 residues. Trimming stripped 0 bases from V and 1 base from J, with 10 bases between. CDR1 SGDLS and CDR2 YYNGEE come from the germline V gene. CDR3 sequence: CASSVGGAAQETQYF. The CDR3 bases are TGTGCCAGCAGCGTAGGGGGAGCCGCCCAAGAGACCCAGTACTTC.